Described below is a single TCR beta chain sequence and its context. Other DNA sequences in the sample encode the same CDR3. The data were obtained in a study of blood T cell repertoires in COVID-19. Study as a whole: From the United States, Italy and Spain came samples of acute and convalescent COVID-19. T cells, B-cell-depleted T cells, or PBMCs provided the cDNA or gDNA that served as material.

Authors' processing steps: By means of reference gene primer amplification, nucleated cell counts were estimated. The data were produced by immunoSEQ multiplex PCR, yet TCRdb's version contains in-frame clones alone and is incomplete. V and J calls plus clone size are reproduced from that table; the DNA served to infer D and trimming. The sample records about 230,000 clones, roughly 85% being singletons. J gave up 2 bases and V 6 bases, and 5 bases lay outside the gene matches. The germline V gene encodes CDR1 KGHSH and CDR2 LQKENI. This CDR3 spans 14 amino acids. The chain links TRBV18 to TRBJ2-5; 8 bases match TRBD2. Sequencing was carried out using peripheral blood. This TCR derives from a woman aged 70-85 years with active or convalescent COVID-19. This CDR3 reads CASSRGLAQETQYF. DNA for the CDR3: TGTGCCAGCTCTCGCGGACTAGCTCAAGAGACCCAGTACTTC.